Shown below are 9 T cell receptor beta chains from a single sample sequenced in a study of T cell responses to AZD1222 COVID-19 vaccine. The repertoire was sequenced with immunoSEQ multiplex PCR; TCRdb's copy has only in-frame clones and lacks some. The sample contains 140,000 or so clones, roughly 92% of which appear only once. Sample: peripheral blood, taken on day 0 of AZD1222 vaccination. These receptor sequences come from an adult in good health.

The J gene is TRBJ2-3, the V gene TRBV7-3; no clear D. Germline values: CDR1 SGHTA, CDR2 FQGTGA. V lost 0 bases to trimming and J lost 2 bases, with 15 bases between them. The CDR3 extends over 17 amino acids. CDR3 sequence: CASSLTATHSVTDTQYF. CDR3 DNA: TGTGCCAGCAGCTTAACGGCCACCCATTCCGTCACAGATACGCAGTATTTT.

With regard to this clone: One junction end does not reproduce the germline sequence, and a read error may be involved. The chain carries TRBV4-1 and TRBJ1-2; D gene uncertain. The CDR3 has 16 amino acids. Germline CDR1 and CDR2: MGHRA and YSYEKL. The CDR3 coding sequence is TGCGCTAGCAGCCAAGGCGACTGGACTGCTAACTATGGCTACACCTTC. It is translated as CASSQGDWTANYGYTF.

The gene calls are TRBV5-6 and TRBJ1-2, with 10 nucleotides matching TRBD1. The germline V gene encodes CDR1 SGHDT and CDR2 YYEEEE. Trimming at V came to 2 bases and at J to 1 base, leaving 14 bases not matched to a gene. This CDR3 spans 19 amino acids. CDR3 sequence: CASSLQHSEDRGYNYGYTF. The DNA of the CDR3 is TGTGCCAGCAGCTTACAACATTCAGAGGACAGGGGGTATAACTATGGCTACACCTTC.

This rearrangement joins TRBV6-6 to TRBJ1-5; the D gene is possibly TRBD1 (6 bases). V lost 5 bases to trimming and J lost 3 bases, with 11 bases between them. The germline V gene encodes CDR1 MNHNY and CDR2 SVGAGI (reference sequence). The CDR3 consists of 14 residues. The CDR3 loop reads CASSAQGSNQPQHF. The CDR3 DNA follows: TGTGCCAGCAGTGCACAGGGATCCAATCAGCCCCAGCATTTT.

The chain carries TRBV2 and TRBJ2-2; weak D call: TRBD2 (6 bases). This CDR3 contains 16 residues. Between the trimmed V and J ends, which lost 0 bases and 5 bases, there was a span of 13 bases. Germline V gene lookup returns CDR1 SNHLY and CDR2 FYNNEI. CDR3 coding DNA: TGTGCCAGCAGTGAAGCGCGAATGGGGGGTACCGGGGAGCTGTTTTTT. As protein: CASSEARMGGTGELFF.

The chain combines TRBV15 with TRBJ2-1, with D possibly matching TRBD2 (5 bases). Trimming took off 1 base at V and 10 bases at J, with 11 bases between the two ends. The CDR3 runs to 13 residues. The germline gives CDR1 LNHNV, CDR2 YYDKDF (reference sequence). CDR3 coding DNA: TGTGCCACCAGCAGAGGACTGCCGGGGGAGCAGTTCTTC. Its translation: CATSRGLPGEQFF.

This sequence joins TRBV6-5 and TRBJ1-5; the D is unclear. Trimming removed 6 bases from V and 5 bases from J, with 11 bases in between. This CDR3 comprises 13 residues. Germline CDR1 reads MNHEY; CDR2 reads SVGAGI. CDR3 sequence reads: CASRVDYYQPQHF. The CDR3 DNA reads as TGTGCCAGCAGGGTCGATTATTATCAGCCCCAGCATTTT.

The V and J genes are TRBV5-6 and TRBJ1-2; D unresolved. The CDR3 loop spans 13 amino acids. Germline CDR1 is SGHDT and CDR2 is YYEEEE. Trimming stripped 4 bases from V and 6 bases from J, with 13 bases between. The CDR3 protein is CASSRLRANGYTF. CDR3 sequence (DNA): TGTGCCAGCAGCCGTTTACGGGCAAATGGCTACACCTTC.

The V call is TRBV9, the J call TRBJ2-1, with 9 bases lining up with TRBD2. With V trimmed by 4 bases and J by 2 bases, 7 bases remained unmatched. Germline V CDR1 and CDR2: SGDLS, YYNGEE. The length of the CDR3 is 16 residues. The CDR3 is CASSTYSGRPYNEQFF. Written as DNA, the CDR3 is TGTGCCAGCAGCACTTACAGCGGGAGGCCCTACAATGAGCAGTTCTTC.